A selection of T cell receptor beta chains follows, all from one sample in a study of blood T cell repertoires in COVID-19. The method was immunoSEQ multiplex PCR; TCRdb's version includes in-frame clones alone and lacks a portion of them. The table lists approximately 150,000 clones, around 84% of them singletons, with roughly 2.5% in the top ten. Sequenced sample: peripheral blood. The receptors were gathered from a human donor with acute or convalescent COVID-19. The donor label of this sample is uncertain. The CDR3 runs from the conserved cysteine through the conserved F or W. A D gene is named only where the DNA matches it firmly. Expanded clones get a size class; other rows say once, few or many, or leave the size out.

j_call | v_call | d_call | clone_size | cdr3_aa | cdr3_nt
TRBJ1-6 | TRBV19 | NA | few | CASSPEPQGGSPLHF | TGTGCCAGTAGTCCAGAGCCCCAAGGCGGTTCACCCCTCCACTTT
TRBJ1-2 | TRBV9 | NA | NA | CVTPGVGYTF | TGTGTAACCCCGGGGGTAGGCTACACCTTC
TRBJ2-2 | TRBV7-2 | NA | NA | CASRSQMNTGELFF | TGTGCCAGCAGGTCACAGATGAACACCGGGGAGCTGTTTTTT
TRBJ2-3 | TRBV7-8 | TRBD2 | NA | CASSFTSGRRTDTQYF | TGTGCCAGCAGCTTTACTAGCGGTCGACGGACAGATACGCAGTATTTT
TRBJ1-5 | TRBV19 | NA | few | CASRIGARPQHF | TGTGCCAGTAGGATAGGGGCGAGGCCCCAGCATTTT
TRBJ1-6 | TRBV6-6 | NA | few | CASTLLEGGNNSPLHF | TGTGCCAGCACCCTCTTAGAGGGAGGGAATAATTCACCCCTCCACTTT
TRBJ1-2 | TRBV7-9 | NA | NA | CASSPYLGQLHYGYTF | TGTGCCAGCAGCCCATACCTCGGACAGCTACACTATGGCTACACCTTC
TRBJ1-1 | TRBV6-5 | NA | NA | CATGGRTEAFF | TGTGCCACCGGGGGGAGGACTGAAGCTTTCTTT
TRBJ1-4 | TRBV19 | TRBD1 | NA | CASTPGQGYEKLFF | TGTGCCAGTACCCCGGGACAGGGCTATGAAAAACTGTTTTTT
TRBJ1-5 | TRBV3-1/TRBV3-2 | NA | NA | CASSQQGSNQPQHF | TGTGCCAGCAGCCAACAGGGTAGCAATCAGCCCCAGCATTTT
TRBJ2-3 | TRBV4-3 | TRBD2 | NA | CASSQELAGGTDTQYF | TGCGCCAGCAGCCAAGAACTAGCGGGAGGCACAGATACGCAGTATTTT
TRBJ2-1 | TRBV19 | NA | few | CASSDRGSSYNEQFF | TGTGCCAGTAGCGATCGGGGGAGCTCCTACAATGAGCAGTTCTTC
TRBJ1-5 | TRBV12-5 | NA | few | CASGLVYLQSNQPQHF | TGTGCTAGTGGTTTGGTATACTTACAGAGCAATCAGCCCCAGCATTTT
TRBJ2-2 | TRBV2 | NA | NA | CASSEAVRNTGELFF | TGTGCCAGCAGTGAAGCGGTCAGGAACACCGGGGAGCTGTTTTTT
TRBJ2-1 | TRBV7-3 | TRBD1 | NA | CASSLNRDRGRNEQFF | TGTGCCAGCAGCTTAAACCGGGACAGGGGGCGGAATGAGCAGTTCTTC
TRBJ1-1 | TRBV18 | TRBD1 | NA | CASSPTGGTEAFF | TGTGCCAGCTCACCTACAGGGGGCACTGAAGCTTTCTTT
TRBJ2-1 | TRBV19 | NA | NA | CARPPHSGEQFF | TGTGCCAGACCCCCCCACAGCGGTGAGCAGTTCTTC
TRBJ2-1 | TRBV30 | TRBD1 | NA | CAWSGISGTGPANWYNEQFF | TGTGCCTGGAGTGGGATCTCGGGGACAGGCCCCGCCAATTGGTACAATGAGCAGTTCTTC
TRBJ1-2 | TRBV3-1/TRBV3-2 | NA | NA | CASSQEGQSYGYTF | TGTGCCAGCAGCCAAGAGGGGCAGTCCTATGGCTACACCTTC
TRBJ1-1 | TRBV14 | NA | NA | CASSQDTGTLNTEAFF | TGTGCCAGCAGCCAAGATACCGGGACACTGAACACTGAAGCTTTCTTT
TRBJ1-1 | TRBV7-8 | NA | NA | CASSLLSIGHSNTEAFF | TGTGCCAGCAGCTTATTGTCTATCGGACACTCGAACACTGAAGCTTTCTTT
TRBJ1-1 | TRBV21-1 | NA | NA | CASSTISDRPKGMNTEAFF | TGTGCCAGCAGCACGATTTCAGACAGACCTAAAGGGATGAACACTGAAGCTTTCTTT
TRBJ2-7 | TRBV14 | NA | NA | CASSQVHGYEQYF | TGTGCCAGCAGCCAAGTGCACGGCTACGAGCAGTACTTC
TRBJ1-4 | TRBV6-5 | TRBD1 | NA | CASSPATGGSEKLFF | TGTGCCAGCAGTCCCGCGACAGGGGGGAGTGAAAAACTGTTTTTT
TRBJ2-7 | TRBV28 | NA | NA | CASSFAGAQGYEQYF | TGTGCCAGCAGTTTTGCAGGGGCGCAGGGCTACGAGCAGTACTTC
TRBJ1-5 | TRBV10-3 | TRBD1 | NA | CAISESGQANQPQHF | TGTGCCATCAGTGAGAGTGGACAGGCCAATCAGCCCCAGCATTTT
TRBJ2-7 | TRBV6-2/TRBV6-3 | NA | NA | CASSTREEQYF | TGTGCCAGCAGCACTAGGGAGGAGCAGTACTTC
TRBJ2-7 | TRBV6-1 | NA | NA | CASSERSSEQYF | TGTGCCAGCAGTGAACGGTCCTCCGAGCAGTACTTC
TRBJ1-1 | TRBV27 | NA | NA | CASSSYARGPGGTESEAFF | TGTGCCAGCAGTTCCTACGCTCGAGGGCCGGGGGGAACCGAATCTGAAGCTTTCTTT
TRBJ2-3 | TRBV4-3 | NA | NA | CASSQDLRGSDTQYF | TGCGCCAGCAGCCAAGATCTTCGCGGGTCAGATACGCAGTATTTT
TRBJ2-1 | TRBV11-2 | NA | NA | CASSLVQRPLPFF | TGTGCCAGCAGCTTAGTTCAGCGGCCACTCCCGTTCTTC
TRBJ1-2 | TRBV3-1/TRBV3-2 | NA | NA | CASSQRQASYGYTF | TGTGCCAGCAGCCAAAGACAGGCTTCCTATGGCTACACCTTC
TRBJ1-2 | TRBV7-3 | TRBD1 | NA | CASRAGTGTGGYTF | TGTGCCAGCAGAGCCGGGACAGGGACGGGAGGCTACACCTTC
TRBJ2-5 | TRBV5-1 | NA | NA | CASSLEAGRQTQYF | TGCGCCAGCAGCTTGGAGGCAGGGAGGCAGACCCAGTACTTC
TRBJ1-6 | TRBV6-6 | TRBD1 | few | CASSYLGQGISPLHF | TGTGCCAGCAGTTACTTGGGACAGGGGATTTCACCCCTCCACTTT
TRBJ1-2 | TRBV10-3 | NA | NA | CAISETGSDYGYTF | TGTGCCATCAGTGAGACAGGGAGTGACTATGGCTACACCTTC
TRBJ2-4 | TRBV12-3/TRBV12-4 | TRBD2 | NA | CASSLGEGRGAF | TGTGCCAGCAGTTTAGGGGAGGGCCGGGGTGCCTTC
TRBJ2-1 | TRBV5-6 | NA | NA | CASQGPSNNEQFF | TGTGCCAGTCAGGGTCCATCTAACAATGAGCAGTTCTTC
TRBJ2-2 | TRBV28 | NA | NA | CASSFRGGELFF | TGTGCCAGCAGTTTCAGGGGCGGGGAGCTGTTTTTT
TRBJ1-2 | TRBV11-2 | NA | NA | CASSPTTGSYGYTF | TGTGCCAGCAGCCCCACGACAGGATCCTATGGCTACACCTTC
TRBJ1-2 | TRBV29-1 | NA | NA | CSSGGEGGYTF | TGCAGCAGTGGGGGGGAGGGCGGCTACACCTTC
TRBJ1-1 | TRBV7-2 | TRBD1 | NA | CASRQGLNTEAFF | TGTGCCAGTCGACAGGGCCTAAACACTGAAGCTTTCTTT
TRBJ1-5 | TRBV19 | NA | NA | CASSIVGGARNQPQHF | TGTGCCAGTAGTATAGTCGGGGGGGCTCGCAATCAGCCCCAGCATTTT
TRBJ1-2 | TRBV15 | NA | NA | CATSTVSGVGGYGYTF | TGTGCCACCAGCACGGTTTCGGGCGTCGGGGGCTATGGCTACACCTTC
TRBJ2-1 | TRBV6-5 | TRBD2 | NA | CASRIAGGSYNEQFF | TGTGCCAGCAGGATAGCGGGAGGCAGTTACAATGAGCAGTTCTTC
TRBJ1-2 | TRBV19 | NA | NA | CASSKKRGLGESFF | TGTGCCAGTAGTAAAAAAAGGGGTCTCGGTGAAAGTTTCTTC
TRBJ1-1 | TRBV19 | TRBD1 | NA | CASTPTPQGANTEAFF | TGTGCCAGTACCCCCACCCCACAGGGGGCTAACACTGAAGCTTTCTTT
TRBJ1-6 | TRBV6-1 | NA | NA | CASSETTPSNSPLHF | TGTGCCAGCAGTGAAACGACTCCTAGTAATTCACCCCTCCACTTT
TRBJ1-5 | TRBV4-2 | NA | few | CASSRDRLQPQHF | TGTGCCAGCAGCCGCGACAGGTTGCAGCCCCAGCATTTT
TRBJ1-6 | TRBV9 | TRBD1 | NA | CASSWTGDNSPLHF | TGTGCCAGCAGTTGGACAGGAGATAATTCACCCCTCCACTTT
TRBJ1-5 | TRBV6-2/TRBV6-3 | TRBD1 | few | CASSYRGTGGRTGNQPQHF | TGTGCCAGCAGTTACCGAGGGACAGGGGGTCGTACTGGCAATCAGCCCCAGCATTTT
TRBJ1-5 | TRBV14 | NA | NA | CASSPSHRVLSNQPQHF | TGTGCCAGCAGCCCAAGTCACAGGGTATTATCAAATCAGCCCCAGCATTTT
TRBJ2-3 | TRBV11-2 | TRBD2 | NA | CASSSTSGLANTDTQYF | TGTGCCAGCAGCTCAACCTCGGGACTAGCGAACACAGATACGCAGTATTTT
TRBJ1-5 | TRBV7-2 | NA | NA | CASSLVGGTGSQPQHF | TGTGCCAGCAGCTTAGTCGGGGGGACCGGGAGTCAGCCCCAGCATTTT
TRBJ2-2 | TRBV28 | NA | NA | CASSLDRDIYTGELFF | TGTGCCAGCAGTTTAGATAGGGACATTTACACCGGGGAGCTGTTTTTT